This T cell receptor (beta chain) was profiled in a study of spatial heterogeneity in lung cancer (dated by TCRdb to the late 2010s). Background on the whole study: More beta-chain than alpha-chain transcripts were consistently detected, likely reflecting higher beta-chain transcript abundance. In tumor regions, TCR transcript counts showed a strong correlation with a T cell transcriptional module score from matched bulk RNA-seq. In the raw uncorrected reads, each unique combination of TCR and UMI appeared on average more than ten times. In non-small cell lung cancer, the study made a quantitative comparison of TCR alpha and beta repertoires among multiple tumor regions, matched nontumor lung and blood. The study linked features of the TCR repertoire to counts of nonsynonymous mutations, which were determined by whole-exome sequencing of tumor tissue. Both alpha and beta chains were TCR-sequenced in samples taken at surgery, namely 220 tumor regions, approximately 63 matched nontumor lung samples and around 53 PBMC samples.

CDR1 is given as SGDLS and CDR2 as YYNGEE, both from the germline V gene. V sheds 0 bases and J sheds 7 bases, leaving 19 bases between their ends. There are 17 amino acids in the CDR3, from cysteine to phenylalanine inclusive. Just CDR3 DNA is preserved here, 51 bases in frame from base 1. Libraries were made using 5' RACE. Sequencer: NextSeq 500. In the TCR library protocol, a unique molecular identifier was attached to each TCR cDNA molecule so that PCR and sequencing errors could be corrected. Turning to the authors' computational methods: Decombinator tools were used for TCR identification, UMI-based error correction and CDR3 extraction. TCRs above a frequency of 2 per 1,000, corresponding to the top 1% of the tumor frequency distribution, were defined as expanded. Expanded tumor TCRs were classed as regional if statistically deemed absent (corrected P<0.05) from at least one tumor region, otherwise ubiquitous. Rényi diversity was computed with the R vegan package after subsampling each repertoire 100 times to 5,000 TCRs. To build CDR3 similarity networks, amino acid triplet string-kernel similarity was used, and CDR3s were connected when their pairwise similarity was above 0.82. TCRdb trimmed public reads at Q25 via fastp, called clones via MiXCR and kept in-frame beta chains. Rows merge per CDR3 protein into single entries with the most common DNA and genes. The V and J calls reflect TCRdb's pipeline rather than the authors' work. The sample profile shows roughly 6,000 distinct CDR3 sequences; about 5.2% of them were found once. Approximately 23% of the sample goes to the ten largest clones.

The sample's time point, from its label and the paper: sample taken at primary tumor resection. Samples were obtained from approximately 70 patients with early-stage, untreated non-small cell lung cancer from the lung TRACERx cohort. Whole RNA extracted from tumor and nontumor lung tissue, or from cryopreserved PBMC samples, was used for TCR sequencing without cell sorting. Patients were selected for TCR sequencing only if sufficient RNA was available from at least two tumor regions. Before selection, tumor and adjacent nontumor lung specimens were reviewed by a lung pathologist. This clonotype was counted many times. The antigen it binds to is not known. Base qualities were left out, and no much larger clone turns up one base away. General conclusions and limits of the study: Counts of ubiquitous and regional expanded TCRs were found to correlate with counts of ubiquitous and regional nonsynonymous mutations, respectively. The tumor nonsynonymous mutation count correlated with the number of expanded alpha and beta TCRs within the tumor. TCR-seq coverage of tumor T cells was estimated at only approximately 7% for alpha chains and 12% to 15% for beta chains. Confirming at a functional level the hypothesis that regional TCRs recognize regional mutations was considered to require additional single-cell paired TCR alpha and beta sequencing.

The clonotype comes from a male donor with early-stage non-small cell lung cancer. The sample was lung tumor tissue, taken at surgery. The chain is made from TRBV9 and TRBJ2-2; the D gene cannot be resolved beyond TRBD1 or TRBD2, each matching 5 bases. The CDR3 protein sequence reads: CASSVVPGTGIDGELFF. The sequenced DNA is TGTGCCAGCAGCGTAGTCCCCGGGACCGGAATTGACGGGGAGCTGTTTTTT.